This T cell receptor (beta chain) was sequenced during a study of T cells in Graves' hyperthyroidism and ophthalmopathy. Study-level results: Blood shared most expanded thyroid clonotypes above 0.001. For ophthalmopathy, model prediction preceded onset by a median 6.5 months.

What was amplified from RNA transcripts were TCR beta CDR3 regions. In the first-round RT-PCR of the TCR CDR3, the HTBI primer set was used. TCRdb reprocessed the multiplex PCR reads via MiXCR and lists one record per CDR3 protein. Of around 260,000 distinct CDR3 sequences listed, about 25% were seen once; the top ten hold about 25%. The table lists this clonotype with a few counts. Its antigen is as yet unknown. Germline V CDR1 and CDR2: MGHDK, SYGVNS. V lost 3 bases, J lost 3 bases, and 8 bases stayed unmatched. CDR3 size: 16 residues. Uncontrolled infection, other autoimmune disease, pregnancy or lactation barred patients from enrollment. Diagnostic assessment was based on clinical symptoms, serum thyroxine and TRAb, thyroid ultrasound and orbital computed tomography.

The sequence was collected from a man aged 35 to 55 with Graves' hyperthyroidism that later progressed to Graves' ophthalmopathy. This chain connects TRBV25-1 to TRBJ2-4; 7 bases are shared with TRBD1. Sequenced: blood. This chain's CDR3 is CASSDSGGGDKNIQYF. In nucleotides, the CDR3 is TGTGCCAGCAGTGATTCAGGGGGTGGGGACAAAAACATTCAGTACTTC.